The 5 T cell receptor beta chains below were found in one sample sequenced in a study of CXCR3-negative and CXCR3-positive naive CD8 T cells. Whole-study results and caveats: The TRB CDR3s that CXCR3-positive naive cells carried were more hydrophobic than those of CXCR3-negative naive cells.

These receptors' antigens are unknown. UMI labels and 5' RACE were used to prepare the TRB cDNA libraries. From the 5' RACE reads, TCRdb lists one entry per CDR3 protein and no DNA. The table for this sample gives roughly 120,000 distinct CDR3 sequences. Specimen: naive CXCR3+ CD8+ T cells from blood. The subset denotes: CD45RO-CCR7+CD27+CD95- naive CD8+ T cells expressing CXCR3 (TNR3+). The receptors shown here come from a human donor in good health. Some clones in this sample may be carry-over from other donors' samples.

The V call is TRBV15, the J call TRBJ1-5; lacking DNA, the TRBD1 call made by TCRdb goes unchecked. CDR1 is LNHNV, CDR2 YYDKDF, per germline (reference sequence). The CDR3 covers 15 residues. CDR3 region: CATSRGQVDNQPQHF.

This chain connects TRBV5-1 to TRBJ2-7; absent DNA, TCRdb's TRBD2 call cannot be checked. The CDR3 is 11 residues long. Germline V gene data show CDR1 as SGHRS and CDR2 as YFSETQ. CDR3 region: CASSGGLLRYF.

This rearrangement joins TRBV20-1 to TRBJ2-7; checking the TCRdb D call of TRBD1 is not possible without DNA. This CDR3 has 17 amino acids. Germline assignment: CDR1 DFQATT and CDR2 SNEGSKA (reference sequence). The CDR3 reads CSARALLGTGSLGEQYF.

The chain employs TRBV15 and TRBJ2-1; the TCRdb D gene call, TRBD1, has no DNA to confirm it. Germline CDR1 reads LNHNV; CDR2 reads YYDKDF (reference sequence). The CDR3 has 16 amino acids. The CDR3 loop is CATSRGRTGGLDEQFF.

The V and J genes are TRBV3-1 and TRBJ2-7; TCRdb's D call, TRBD1, is unchecked because there is no DNA. The CDR3 is 15 amino acids. CDR1 is LGHDT and CDR2 is YNNKEL in the germline V gene (reference sequence). The CDR3 spells CASSPTGTGTYEQYF.